This T cell receptor (beta chain) was identified in a study of TIL therapy for anti-PD-1-resistant metastatic lung cancer. As for the study in general: Tumors were harvested before any PD-1/PD-L1 blockade. Study-wide findings and caveats: After infusion, TIL clonotypes partly replaced peripheral T cells and declined over months.

V lost 6 bases and J 5 bases, leaving 21 bases between the germline ends. The CDR3 runs 16 residues. Germline assignment: CDR1 SGHVS and CDR2 FQNEAQ. Time point specified: pre-treatment sample, taken before nivolumab and TIL therapy. Stage 4 NSCLC adults joined between late 2017 and January 2020. As concerns this clone: Its antigen is not identified.

Sequencing used immunoSEQ v3. Each library reached around 1.9 million read pairs, or about 4.5-6.5 million at deep level. Profiling relied on immunoSEQ multiplex PCR, and the TCRdb table lists in-frame clones only, not all of them. This sample carries tens of thousands of clones, 87% of them seen once, and the ten largest clones take roughly 2.6%. This TCR came from a person aged 25-79 years with non-small cell lung cancer. Sequencing used blood, obtained at baseline. The V gene is TRBV7-8, the J gene TRBJ2-3, with D perhaps given as TRBD1 or TRBD2 (5 bases each). The CDR3 region has the DNA TGTGCCAGCAGAAGCGCCGGGACCCAGACGGGAGATACGCAGTATTTT. Protein: CASRSAGTQTGDTQYF.